What follows are 24 T cell receptor beta chains derived from one specimen sequenced in a study of T cell responses to AZD1222 COVID-19 vaccine. Profiling relied on immunoSEQ multiplex PCR, and the TCRdb table lists in-frame clones only, not all of them. The data show approximately 190,000 clones, roughly 92% seen once. Source: peripheral blood, taken 28 days after the second AZD1222 dose. The receptors derive from an adult who received the AZD1222 COVID-19 vaccine.

This chain connects TRBV11-2 to TRBJ1-1, with D possibly being TRBD1 (5 bases). This CDR3 spans 12 amino acids. Germline assignment: CDR1 SGHAT and CDR2 FQNNGV. The V end lost 2 bases, the J end lost 11 bases, and 12 bases lay between the germline ends. The CDR3 is CASSLRGLEAFF. As DNA, the CDR3 is TGTGCCAGCAGCTTACGGGGCCTCGAGGCTTTCTTT.

The chain joins TRBV19 to TRBJ1-2; the D is unclear. Germline V gene sequence: CDR1 LNHDA, CDR2 SQIVND (reference sequence). The length of the CDR3 is 10 residues. Deletions cut 8 bases from V and 4 bases from J, with 5 bases between. This CDR3 is CASFGYGYTF. As DNA, the CDR3 is TGTGCCAGTTTCGGCTATGGCTACACCTTC.

The chain joins TRBV4-3 to TRBJ1-5, with D unclear. CDR1 is LGHNA and CDR2 is YSLEER in the germline V gene. CDR3 length: 13 amino acids. The V end was cut by 0 bases, the J end by 7 bases, with 7 bases between. CDR3 in amino acids: CASSQDTAQPQHF. The CDR3 coding sequence is TGCGCCAGCAGCCAAGATACGGCCCAGCCCCAGCATTTT.

This clone was detected many times. The V and J genes are TRBV19 and TRBJ1-6, with 8 bases that match TRBD1. J was trimmed by 9 bases and V by 2 bases; bases with no gene match: 6. This CDR3 contains 15 residues. Per the germline V gene, CDR1 is LNHDA and CDR2 is SQIVND (reference sequence). This CDR3 is CASSISTGGASPLHF. Here the CDR3 DNA reads TGTGCCAGTAGTATATCCACAGGGGGAGCTTCACCCCTCCACTTT.

The sample holds many counts of this clone. The chain recombines TRBV28 with TRBJ2-1; D might be TRBD2 (5 bases). This CDR3 is built from 13 residues. V was cut by 4 bases and J by 9 bases, with 13 bases left in between. CDR1 MDHEN and CDR2 SYDVKM come from the germline V gene. Written as DNA, the CDR3 is TGTGCCAGCAGTTCCAGGCAACGGGGTGAGCAGTTCTTC. This translates into CASSSRQRGEQFF.

As regards this clone: The junction shows a germline mismatch at one end, possibly a read error. This chain links TRBV6-5 with TRBJ2-7; 11 nucleotides match TRBD1. The CDR3 spans 13 residues. The germline V gene encodes CDR1 MNHEY and CDR2 SVGAGI. The CDR3 protein is CASSPTLDRGLVF. CDR3 DNA sequence: TGTGCCAGCAGTCCTACGTTGGACAGGGGGCTTGTCTTC.

This chain connects TRBV10-3 to TRBJ1-1; D gene ambiguous. The CDR3 contains 14 residues. The germline V gene has CDR1 ENHRY and CDR2 SYGVKD. V was clipped by 0 bases and J by 10 bases, with 15 bases between them. CDR3 sequence (DNA): TGTGCCATCAGTGAGTCTCGGGAGCCCGGAGGAGCTTTCTTT. Amino acid sequence: CAISESREPGGAFF.

J is TRBJ2-1 and V is TRBV18; D is perhaps TRBD1 or TRBD2 (6 bases each). This CDR3 has 15 residues. Trimming shortened V by 4 bases and J by 8 bases, and 18 bases separated the two germline ends. Germline V gene data show CDR1 as KGHSH and CDR2 as LQKENI. The CDR3 DNA follows: TGTGCCAGCTCACAGGGGGGTGCCAGCGCGTATGAGCAGTTCTTC. Translating gives CASSQGGASAYEQFF.

The chain recombines TRBV19 with TRBJ2-7; 8 nucleotides agree with TRBD1. This CDR3 has 14 residues. V shed 4 bases and J 5 bases; nucleotides not matched to a gene: 7. Germline-derived CDR1 and CDR2 are LNHDA and SQIVND (reference sequence). The CDR3 reads CASSTGQGGNEQYF. CDR3 DNA sequence: TGTGCCAGTAGTACAGGACAGGGAGGCAACGAGCAGTACTTC.

The rearrangement uses TRBV6-2 or TRBV6-3 and TRBJ1-2, with D perhaps matching TRBD1 (5 bases). V dropped 2 bases and J dropped 7 bases, with 8 bases sitting between them. CDR1 MNHEY and CDR2 SVGEGT come from the germline V gene. The CDR3 length is 12 residues. The CDR3 loop reads CASSYRGAGYTF. The CDR3 DNA is TGTGCCAGCAGTTACCGTGGGGCTGGCTACACCTTC.

This chain uses TRBV11-2 with TRBJ2-7; tentatively, D is TRBD2 (5 bases). Germline CDR1 reads SGHAT; CDR2 reads FQNNGV. Trimming left V 3 bases short and J 0 bases short, with 15 bases between. The CDR3 is 16 residues long. CDR3 sequence: CASSLSLAASSYEQYF. In nucleotides, the CDR3 is TGTGCCAGCAGCTTGTCTCTAGCCGCCTCCTCCTACGAGCAGTACTTC.

The V gene is TRBV18, the J gene TRBJ1-6, with 8 bases lining up with TRBD1. Germline CDR1 KGHSH, CDR2 LQKENI. CDR3 length: 15 residues. V gave up 5 bases and J gave up 0 bases; unmatched junction bases: 0. CDR3 region: CASSDRGSYNSPLHF. The CDR3 DNA is TGTGCCAGCTCAGACAGGGGCTCCTATAATTCACCCCTCCACTTT.

J is TRBJ2-2 and V is TRBV7-3; 7 bases map to TRBD1. This CDR3 comprises 14 residues. The V gene end was trimmed by 4 bases and the J gene end by 5 bases; junction bases not matched to a gene: 4. Looked up from germline, CDR1 is SGHTA and CDR2 is FQGTGA. CDR3 coding DNA: TGTGCCAGCAGCTCCATGACAGGGACCGGGGAGCTGTTTTTT. This encodes CASSSMTGTGELFF.

This sequence joins TRBV2 and TRBJ1-2, with no clear D. Germline CDR1 reads SNHLY; CDR2 reads FYNNEI. V gave up 6 bases and J gave up 4 bases, with 12 bases separating them. The CDR3 is 13 amino acids. CDR3 in DNA: TGTGCCAGCAGAGCGGACGGCGCCTATGGCTACACCTTC. Protein: CASRADGAYGYTF.

The gene calls are TRBV7-2 and TRBJ1-5; no clear D gene. The CDR3 extends over 16 amino acids. Germline V CDR1 and CDR2: SGHTA, FQGNSA. The V and J ends lost 0 bases and 3 bases respectively, with 12 bases between them. The CDR3 DNA sequence: TGTGCCAGCAGCTTAGCACCCCAAGTTGACAATCAGCCCCAGCATTTT. Encoded protein: CASSLAPQVDNQPQHF. Full variable domain (rest looked up from reference TRBV7-2 and TRBJ1-5): GAGVSQSPSNKVTEKGKDVELRCDPISGHTALYWYRQSLGQGLEFLIYFQGNSAPDKSGLPSDRFSAERTGGSVSTLTIQRTQQEDSAVYLCASSLAPQVDNQPQHFGDGTRLSIL.

This chain links TRBV6-5 with TRBJ1-1, with 8 bases matching TRBD1. Germline CDR1 and CDR2: MNHEY and SVGAGI. Trimming at V came to 4 bases and at J to 6 bases, leaving 10 bases not matched to a gene. This CDR3 spans 15 amino acids. The CDR3: CASSWTGTGAAEAFF. The DNA for the CDR3 is TGTGCCAGCAGTTGGACAGGGACTGGGGCGGCTGAAGCTTTCTTT.

The rearrangement uses TRBV2 and TRBJ2-1, with 10 bases that match TRBD1. Losses at the gene ends were 7 bases for V and 5 bases for J; bases not matched to a gene: 11. CDR3 length equals 16 residues. Germline V gene data show CDR1 as SNHLY and CDR2 as FYNNEI. CDR3 sequence: CASNVSPGQGNNEQFF. For the CDR3, the DNA is TGTGCCAGCAATGTCTCCCCGGGACAGGGGAACAATGAGCAGTTCTTC.

The chain is built from TRBV6-2 or TRBV6-3 and TRBJ1-2; the match to TRBD1 covers 11 bases. Germline trimming cut 0 bases from V and 8 bases from J; bases unmatched to any gene: 5. Germline values: CDR1 MNHEY, CDR2 SVGEGT. There are 15 residues in the CDR3. The CDR3 DNA is TGTGCCAGCAGTTACTCGTTGGGACAGGGGGGCGGCTACACCTTC. This codes for CASSYSLGQGGGYTF.

The chain uses TRBV5-1 and TRBJ2-7; weak D call: TRBD1 (5 bases). Germline CDR1 and CDR2: SGHRS and YFSETQ. Trimming took off 0 bases at V and 3 bases at J, with 10 bases between the two ends. CDR3 length equals 14 residues. The CDR3 sequence is CASSLGTSYYEQYF. The CDR3 nucleotides read TGCGCCAGCAGCTTGGGGACAAGCTACTACGAGCAGTACTTC.

The chain employs TRBV9 and TRBJ1-2; 8 nucleotides line up with TRBD1. The CDR3 covers 19 residues. CDR1 and CDR2 (germline): SGDLS, YYNGEE. The ends lost 3 bases at V and 7 bases at J; junction bases unmatched: 23. The CDR3 DNA sequence: TGTGCCAGCAGCGCGCCAAAACAGGGGGTCGGGCGAGAGCTCGGTGGCTACACCTTC. This encodes CASSAPKQGVGRELGGYTF.

The sample holds one count of this clone. The gene calls are TRBV10-1 and TRBJ1-1, with D possibly being TRBD1 (5 bases). This CDR3 has 14 residues. From germline, CDR1 is WNHNN and CDR2 SYGVQD (reference sequence). Trimming pared 3 bases from V and 5 bases from J, leaving 13 bases between. The CDR3 DNA reads TGCGCCAGCAGTGACGGGCAGGGTGGGACTGAAGCTTTCTTT. It translates to CASSDGQGGTEAFF.

The genes are TRBV18 and TRBJ1-4; 8 positions match TRBD1. CDR3 length equals 13 residues. Germline V gene lookup returns CDR1 KGHSH and CDR2 LQKENI. V trimming: 8 bases; J trimming: 4 bases; junction bases outside the gene matches: 3. CDR3 nucleotides: TGTGCCAGCAGGGGACAGGTTAATGAAAAACTGTTTTTT. It translates to CASRGQVNEKLFF. The variable domain in full, completed from reference TRBV18 and TRBJ1-4, reads NAGVMQNPRHLVRRRGQEARLRCSPMKGHSHVYWYRQLPEEGLKFMVYLQKENIIDESGMPKERFSAEFPKEGPSILRIQQVVRGDSAAYFCASRGQVNEKLFFGSGTQLSVL.

The V gene is TRBV5-5, the J gene TRBJ1-4; D is uncertain. Germline values: CDR1 SGHKS, CDR2 YYEKEE (reference sequence). V lost 4 bases and J 4 bases, leaving 17 bases between the germline ends. CDR3 length: 16 amino acids. The CDR3 DNA sequence: TGTGCCAGCAGCCCAACCCGTTCATCTGGTAATGAAAAACTGTTTTTT. Protein product: CASSPTRSSGNEKLFF.

The CDR3 coding sequence is TGTGCCAGTGCGCGGGACAGGGGAGGTACTGAAGCTTTCTTT. Amino acid sequence: CASARDRGGTEAFF. The chain carries TRBV19 and TRBJ1-1, with 10 nucleotides matching TRBD1. Germline V gene data show CDR1 as LNHDA and CDR2 as SQIVND (reference sequence). The CDR3 is 14 residues long. V gave up 8 bases and J gave up 5 bases; unmatched junction bases: 8. Combining the CDR3 with reference TRBV19 and TRBJ1-1 gives the whole variable domain DGGITQSPKYLFRKEGQNVTLSCEQNLNHDAMYWYRQDPGQGLRLIYYSQIVNDFQKGDIAEGYSVSREKKESFPLTVTSAQKNPTAFYLCASARDRGGTEAFFGQGTRLTVV.